This T cell receptor beta chain emerged from a study of blood T cell repertoires in COVID-19. Repertoires were generated with immunoSEQ multiplex PCR, while TCRdb's copy carries only in-frame clones and drops some. This table has more than 350,000 clones, 70% to 90% appearing once. The source material was peripheral blood. The clonotype was recovered from a woman aged 25 to 39 with COVID-19, enrolled during active disease.

DNA for the CDR3: TGTGCCAGCAGCTATACCCCCAGGGTAGAGGGCACAGATACGCAGTATTTT. It yields the protein CASSYTPRVEGTDTQYF. V and J are TRBV7-9 and TRBJ2-3, with D perhaps TRBD1 (5 bases). The CDR3 loop spans 17 amino acids. The ends were cut back, 4 bases at V and 1 base at J, with 18 bases in the middle. Per the germline V gene, CDR1 is SEHNR and CDR2 is FQNEAQ (reference sequence).